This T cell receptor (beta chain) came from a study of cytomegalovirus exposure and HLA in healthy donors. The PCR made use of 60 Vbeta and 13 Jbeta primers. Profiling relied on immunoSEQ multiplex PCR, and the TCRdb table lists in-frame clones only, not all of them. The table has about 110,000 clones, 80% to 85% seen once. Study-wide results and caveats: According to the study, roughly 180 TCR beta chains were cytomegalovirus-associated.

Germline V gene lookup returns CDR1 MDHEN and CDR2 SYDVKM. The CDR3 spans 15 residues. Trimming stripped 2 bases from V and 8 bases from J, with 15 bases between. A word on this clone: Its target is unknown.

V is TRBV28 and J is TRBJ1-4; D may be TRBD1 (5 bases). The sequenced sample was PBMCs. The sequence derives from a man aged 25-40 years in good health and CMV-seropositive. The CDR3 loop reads CASSLRPQGGEKLFF. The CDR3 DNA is TGTGCCAGCAGTTTAAGGCCGCAGGGAGGGGAAAAACTGTTTTTT.